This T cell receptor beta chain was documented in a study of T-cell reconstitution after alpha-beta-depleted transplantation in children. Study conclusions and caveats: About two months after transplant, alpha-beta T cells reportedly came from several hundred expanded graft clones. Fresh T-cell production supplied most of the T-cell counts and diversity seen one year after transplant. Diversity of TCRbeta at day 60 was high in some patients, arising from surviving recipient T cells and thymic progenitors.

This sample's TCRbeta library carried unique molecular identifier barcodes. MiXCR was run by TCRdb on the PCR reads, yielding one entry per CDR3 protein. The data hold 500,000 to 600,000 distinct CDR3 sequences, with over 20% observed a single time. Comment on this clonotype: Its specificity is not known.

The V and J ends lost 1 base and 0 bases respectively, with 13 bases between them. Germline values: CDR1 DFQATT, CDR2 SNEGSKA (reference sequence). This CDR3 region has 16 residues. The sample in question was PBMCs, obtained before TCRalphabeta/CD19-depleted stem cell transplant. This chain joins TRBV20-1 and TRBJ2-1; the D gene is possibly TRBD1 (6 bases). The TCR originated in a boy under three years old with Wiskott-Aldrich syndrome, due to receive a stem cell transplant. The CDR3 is CSARGGTPSSYNEQFF. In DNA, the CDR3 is TGCAGTGCTAGAGGGGGGACACCGAGCTCCTACAATGAGCAGTTCTTC.